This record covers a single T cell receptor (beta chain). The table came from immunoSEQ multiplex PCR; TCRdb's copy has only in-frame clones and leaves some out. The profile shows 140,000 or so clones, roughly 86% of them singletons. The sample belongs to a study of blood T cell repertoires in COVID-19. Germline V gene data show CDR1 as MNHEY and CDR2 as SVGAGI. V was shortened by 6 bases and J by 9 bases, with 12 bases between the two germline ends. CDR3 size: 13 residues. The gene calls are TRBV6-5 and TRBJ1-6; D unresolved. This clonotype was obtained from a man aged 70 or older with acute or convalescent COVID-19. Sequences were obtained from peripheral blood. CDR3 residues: CASRNRVSSPLHF. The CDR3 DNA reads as TGTGCCAGCAGGAACAGAGTTAGTTCACCCCTCCACTTT.